This TCR beta chain was captured in a study of Ad26.COV2.S vaccination and SARS-CoV-2 variants. Looking at the study overall: Donor was assigned to the Ad26.COV2.S arm of trial COV1001. Intramuscular Ad26.COV2.S doses were given once or twice, 56 days apart. Study-level points and caveats: Non-spike TCR breadth did not differ much between vaccine and placebo recipients. Total T cell responses were possibly underestimated by TCR breadth and depth analyses.

As regards this clone: Its antigen remains unidentified.

Sequenced by immunoSEQ multiplex PCR; TCRdb stores in-frame clones only, minus some. The profile shows 300,000 to 400,000 clones, about 88% of them singletons. V lost 3 bases to trimming and J lost 2 bases; unmatched junction nucleotides: 14. The CDR3 runs 18 residues. This sample's treatment: some 19 received Ad26.COV2.S at low or high dose, single or two shots; roughly five received placebo; per-sample allocation not given. Sampling was performed 63 days after the first vaccine or placebo injection. This rearrangement joins TRBV23-1 to TRBJ2-7; 9 bases agree with TRBD1. TRBV23-1 is flagged as an ORF with uncertain function. The sequencing here drew on peripheral blood, taken in a trial of Ad26.COV2.S vaccine versus placebo. The clonotype was recovered from a person between 18 and 65 years old who received the Ad26.COV2.S COVID-19 vaccine or a placebo. CDR3 sequence reads: CASSQRVLRTGVPYEQYF. The CDR3 coding sequence is TGCGCCAGCAGTCAGAGGGTGCTGAGGACAGGGGTTCCCTACGAGCAGTACTTC.